The present T cell receptor beta chain was sequenced within a study of technical replicates of blood from several donors. The CDR3 contains 12 residues. The germline gives CDR1 KGHSH, CDR2 LQKENI. Trimming left V 0 bases short and J 12 bases short, with 11 bases between. Here immunoSEQ multiplex PCR was the method, and the copy in TCRdb shows in-frame clones only, minus some. The sample contains 65,000 to 90,000 clones, around 94% of which appear only once. The chain has TRBV18 and TRBJ1-1, with D perhaps matching TRBD1 (5 bases). Sequencing was performed on T cells isolated from PBMCs. The receptor's source is a human donor in good health. CDR3 nucleotides: TGTGCCAGCTCACCACCGGGACTCATCTCTTTCTTT. It translates to CASSPPGLISFF. The complete variable domain, with remaining parts taken from reference TRBV18 and TRBJ1-1, reads NAGVMQNPRHLVRRRGQEARLRCSPMKGHSHVYWYRQLPEEGLKFMVYLQKENIIDESGMPKERFSAEFPKEGPSILRIQQVVRGDSAAYFCASSPPGLISFFGQGTRLTVV.